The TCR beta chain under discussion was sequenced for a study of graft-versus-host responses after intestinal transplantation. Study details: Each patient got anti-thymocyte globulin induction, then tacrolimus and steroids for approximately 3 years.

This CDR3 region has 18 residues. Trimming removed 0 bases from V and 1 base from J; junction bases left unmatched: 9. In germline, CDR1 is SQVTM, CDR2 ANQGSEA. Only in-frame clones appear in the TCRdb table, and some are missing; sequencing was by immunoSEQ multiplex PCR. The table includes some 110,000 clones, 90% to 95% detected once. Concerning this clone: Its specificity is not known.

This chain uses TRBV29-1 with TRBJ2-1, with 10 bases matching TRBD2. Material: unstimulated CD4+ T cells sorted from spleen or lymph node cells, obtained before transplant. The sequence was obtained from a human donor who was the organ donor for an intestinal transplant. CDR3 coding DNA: TGCAGCGTTGAAGAGATAGCGGGAGGTCGTTGGTCCTACAATGAGCAGTTCTTC. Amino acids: CSVEEIAGGRWSYNEQFF.